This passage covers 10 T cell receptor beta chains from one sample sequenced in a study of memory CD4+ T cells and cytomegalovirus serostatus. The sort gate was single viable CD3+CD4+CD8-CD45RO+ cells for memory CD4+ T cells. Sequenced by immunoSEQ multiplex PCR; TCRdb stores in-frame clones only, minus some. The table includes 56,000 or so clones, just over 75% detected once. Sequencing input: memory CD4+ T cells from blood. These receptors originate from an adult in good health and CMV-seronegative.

For the CDR3, the DNA is TGTGCCACCACGAAGGGGCAATTTAGCAATCAGCCCCAGCATTTT. This sequence encodes CATTKGQFSNQPQHF. The J gene is TRBJ1-5, the V gene TRBV6-6; TRBD1 is a possible D gene (5 bases). The V end lost 10 bases, the J end lost 0 bases, and 16 bases lay between the germline ends. CDR3 length equals 15 residues. Germline values: CDR1 MNHNY, CDR2 SVGAGI (reference sequence).

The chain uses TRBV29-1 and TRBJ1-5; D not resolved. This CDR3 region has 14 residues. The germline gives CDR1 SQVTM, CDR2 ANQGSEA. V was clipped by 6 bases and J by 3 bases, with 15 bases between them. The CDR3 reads CSVQHLGINQPQHF. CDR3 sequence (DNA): TGCAGCGTCCAACACTTGGGGATCAATCAGCCCCAGCATTTT.

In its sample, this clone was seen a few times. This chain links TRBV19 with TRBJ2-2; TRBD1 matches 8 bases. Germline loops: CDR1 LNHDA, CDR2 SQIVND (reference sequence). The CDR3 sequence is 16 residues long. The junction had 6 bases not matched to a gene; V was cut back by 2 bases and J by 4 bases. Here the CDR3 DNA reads TGTGCCAGTAGTATACCTACAGGGGGTTCCACCGGGGAGCTGTTTTTT. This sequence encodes CASSIPTGGSTGELFF. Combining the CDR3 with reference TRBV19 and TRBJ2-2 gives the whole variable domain DGGITQSPKYLFRKEGQNVTLSCEQNLNHDAMYWYRQDPGQGLRLIYYSQIVNDFQKGDIAEGYSVSREKKESFPLTVTSAQKNPTAFYLCASSIPTGGSTGELFFGEGSRLTVL.

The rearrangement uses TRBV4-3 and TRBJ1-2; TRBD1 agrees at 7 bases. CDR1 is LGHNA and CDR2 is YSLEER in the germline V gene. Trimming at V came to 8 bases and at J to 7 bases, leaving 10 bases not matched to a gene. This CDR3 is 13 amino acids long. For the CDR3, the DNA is TGCGCCAGCGAAAACGGACAGGTTGTTGGCTACACCTTC. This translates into CASENGQVVGYTF.

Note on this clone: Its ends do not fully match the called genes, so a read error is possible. CDR3: CASSLVGNTGELFF. For the CDR3, the DNA is TGTGCTAGCAGCCTCGTCGGCAACACCGGGGAGCTGTTTTTT. The chain links TRBV7-7 to TRBJ2-2, with D hard to call. Germline values: CDR1 SSHAT, CDR2 FNYEAQ (reference sequence). This CDR3 has 14 amino acids.

CDR3 protein: CASSPIILMNTEAFF. In DNA, the CDR3 is TGTGCCAGCTCACCAATAATCCTGATGAACACTGAAGCTTTCTTT. This chain links TRBV18 with TRBJ1-1; D remains unclear. This CDR3 comprises 15 residues. Germline loops: CDR1 KGHSH, CDR2 LQKENI. Trimming left V 2 bases short and J 0 bases short, with 10 bases between.

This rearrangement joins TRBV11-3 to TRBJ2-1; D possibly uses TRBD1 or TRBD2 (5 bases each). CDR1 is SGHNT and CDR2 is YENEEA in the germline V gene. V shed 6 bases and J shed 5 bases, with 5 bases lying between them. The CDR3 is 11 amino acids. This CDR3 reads CASRGDNEQFF. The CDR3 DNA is TGTGCCAGCAGGGGGGACAATGAGCAGTTCTTC.

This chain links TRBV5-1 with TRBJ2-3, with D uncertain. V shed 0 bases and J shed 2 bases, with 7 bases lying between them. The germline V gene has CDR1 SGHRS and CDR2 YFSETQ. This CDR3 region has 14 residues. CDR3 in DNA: TGCGCCAGCAGCTTGGGTGTCCCCACAGATACGCAGTATTTT. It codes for CASSLGVPTDTQYF.

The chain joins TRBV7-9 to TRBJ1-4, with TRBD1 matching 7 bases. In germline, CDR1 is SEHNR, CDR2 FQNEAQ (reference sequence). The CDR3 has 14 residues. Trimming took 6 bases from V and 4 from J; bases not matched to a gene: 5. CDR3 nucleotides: TGTGCCAGCAGACCGGGACAGCATAATGAAAAACTGTTTTTT. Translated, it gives CASRPGQHNEKLFF. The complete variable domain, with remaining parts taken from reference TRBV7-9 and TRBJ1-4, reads DTGVSQNPRHKITKRGQNVTFRCDPISEHNRLYWYRQTLGQGPEFLTYFQNEAQLEKSRLLSDRFSAERPKGSFSTLEIQRTEQGDSAMYLCASRPGQHNEKLFFGSGTQLSVL.

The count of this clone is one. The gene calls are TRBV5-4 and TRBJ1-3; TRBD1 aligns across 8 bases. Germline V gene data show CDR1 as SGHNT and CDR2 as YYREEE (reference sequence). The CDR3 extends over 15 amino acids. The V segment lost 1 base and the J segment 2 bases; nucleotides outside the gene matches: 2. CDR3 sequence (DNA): TGTGCCAGCAGCTTGCAGGGGGCAGCTGGAAACACCATATATTTT. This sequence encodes CASSLQGAAGNTIYF.